These T cell receptor beta chains were read from a single sample in a study of PD-1 blockade in classical Hodgkin lymphoma. The table came from immunoSEQ multiplex PCR; TCRdb's copy has only in-frame clones and leaves some out. The sample lists more than 25,000 clones, about two thirds occurring once. Source: peripheral blood mononuclear cells (PBMCs), taken before the second cycle of nivolumab. All receptors come from a human donor with classical Hodgkin lymphoma. CDR3s include the opening cysteine and the closing phenylalanine or tryptophan. A D gene is named only where the DNA matches it firmly. Clone size is not always given. Where it is, it says once, few, many or a class for expanded clones.

>-|TRBJ2-3|TRBV5-6|few
CASSTSRDPGPDTQYF
TGTGCCAGCAGCACGTCCCGGGACCCCGGGCCAGATACGCAGTATTTT
>TRBD1|TRBJ2-7|TRBV6-5|-
CASRRSGTAYEQYF
TGTGCCAGCAGGCGATCCGGGACAGCGTACGAGCAGTACTTC
>TRBD1|TRBJ2-3|TRBV4-1|-
CASSQDPPDRVTDTQYF
TGCGCCAGCAGCCAAGATCCCCCGGACAGGGTTACAGATACGCAGTATTTT
>-|TRBJ2-7|TRBV28|-
CASSLLGGSYEQYF
TGTGCCAGCAGTTTACTTGGGGGCTCCTACGAGCAGTACTTC
>-|TRBJ2-7|TRBV28|once
CASSLPLGPSEQYF
TGTGCCAGCAGTTTACCTTTGGGTCCCTCCGAGCAGTACTTC
>TRBD2|TRBJ2-3|TRBV6-1|once
CASSEAGSTDTQYF
TGTGCCAGCAGCGAAGCGGGGAGCACAGATACGCAGTATTTT
>-|TRBJ2-7|TRBV30|-
CAWALTWRDTEQYF
TGTGCCTGGGCCTTGACCTGGAGGGACACCGAGCAGTACTTC
>TRBD1|TRBJ1-5|TRBV2|-
CASTDRGNQPQHF
TGTGCCAGCACGGACAGGGGCAATCAGCCCCAGCATTTT
>TRBD1|TRBJ1-4|TRBV5-1|-
CASSLYGTGYATNEKLFF
TGCGCCAGCAGCTTGTACGGGACAGGGTATGCAACTAATGAAAAACTGTTTTTT
>TRBD2|TRBJ2-5|TRBV9|-
CASSEVAGAGETQYF
TGTGCCAGCAGCGAGGTAGCGGGGGCCGGGGAGACCCAGTACTTC
>TRBD2|TRBJ2-7|TRBV19|-
CASSIGGTSPFKTYEQYF
TGTGCCAGTAGTATAGGGGGGACTAGCCCCTTTAAGACCTACGAGCAGTACTTC
>-|TRBJ2-1|TRBV6-5|-
CASSYSGSRSHNEQFF
TGTGCCAGCAGTTATTCGGGATCCAGGAGCCACAATGAGCAGTTCTTC
>TRBD2|TRBJ2-2|TRBV18|once
CASSPPGLAGLNTGELFF
TGTGCCAGCTCACCCCCGGGACTAGCGGGACTCAACACCGGGGAGCTGTTTTTT
>-|TRBJ1-1|TRBV7-8|-
CASSLTSFQGLEAFF
TGTGCCAGCAGCTTAACATCCTTTCAGGGGCTTGAAGCTTTCTTT
>TRBD1|TRBJ2-3|TRBV7-8|-
CASSLANRGYTDTQYF
TGTGCCAGCAGCTTAGCGAACAGGGGCTACACAGATACGCAGTATTTT
>TRBD2|TRBJ2-1|TRBV28|-
CASSPGTSREQFF
TGTGCCAGCAGCCCTGGGACTAGCCGTGAGCAGTTCTTC
>-|TRBJ2-1|TRBV6-5|-
CASSPGLEQFF
TGTGCCAGCAGCCCCGGATTGGAGCAGTTCTTC
>TRBD1|TRBJ2-5|TRBV5-1|few
CASSWGSGGYTETQYF
TGCGCCAGCAGCTGGGGGTCAGGGGGATATACGGAGACCCAGTACTTC
>-|TRBJ2-5|TRBV6-6|once
CASSYSEETEETQYF
TGTGCCAGCAGTTACTCGGAGGAAACCGAGGAGACCCAGTACTTC
>-|TRBJ2-7|TRBV7-9|few
CASSSDSSEQYF
TGTGCCAGCAGCTCGGACTCCTCCGAGCAGTACTTC
>-|TRBJ1-3|TRBV10-2|medium-sized
CASSETGPGNTIYF
TGCGCCAGCAGTGAAACAGGGCCTGGAAACACCATATATTTT
>-|TRBJ2-3|TRBV19|-
CASSIGGGRSTDTQYF
TGTGCCAGTAGTATAGGGGGCGGAAGGAGCACAGATACGCAGTATTTT
>-|TRBJ1-5|TRBV29-1|-
CSVGGGGHQPQHF
TGCAGCGTCGGAGGGGGGGGTCATCAGCCCCAGCATTTT
>-|TRBJ2-1|TRBV7-8|-
CASSLVSFGTPPDYNEQFF
TGTGCCAGCAGCTTAGTTAGTTTCGGGACACCCCCGGATTACAATGAGCAGTTCTTC
>-|TRBJ2-1|TRBV4-1|-
CASSQDIQARDEQFF
TGCGCCAGCAGCCAAGATATCCAGGCGCGGGATGAGCAGTTCTTC
>-|TRBJ2-7|TRBV21-1|-
CASSKAPGRSYEQYF
TGTGCCAGCAGCAAAGCCCCGGGTAGGTCCTACGAGCAGTACTTC
>TRBD1|TRBJ2-7|TRBV11-2|-
CASSLDYRGSYEQYF
TGTGCCAGCAGCTTAGATTACAGGGGATCATACGAGCAGTACTTC
>TRBD2|TRBJ2-7|TRBV5-1|-
CASSDTSGGAKEQYF
TGCGCCAGCAGCGACACTAGCGGGGGGGCAAAAGAGCAGTACTTC
>-|TRBJ2-2|TRBV6-1|-
CASRPNMNTGELFF
TGTGCCAGCAGGCCGAATATGAACACCGGGGAGCTGTTTTTT
>TRBD1|TRBJ2-2|TRBV7-9|-
CASSIRTGNTGELFF
TGTGCCAGCAGCATCAGGACAGGGAACACCGGGGAGCTGTTTTTT
>TRBD1|TRBJ2-1|TRBV6-5|few
CASSYGRTGRGNEQFF
TGTGCCAGCAGTTACGGACGGACAGGGCGGGGCAATGAGCAGTTCTTC
>-|TRBJ2-5|TRBV28|-
CASSFQQEETQYF
TGTGCCAGCAGTTTTCAACAAGAAGAGACCCAGTACTTC
>-|TRBJ2-7|TRBV23-1|-
CASSQGPYEQYF
TGCGCCAGCAGTCAGGGCCCCTACGAGCAGTACTTC
>TRBD1|TRBJ2-2|TRBV15|-
CATSVQGLPGELFF
TGTGCCACCAGCGTACAGGGGCTCCCCGGGGAGCTGTTTTTT
>-|TRBJ2-7|TRBV10-3|-
CAISENGEPYEQYF
TGTGCCATCAGTGAAAATGGGGAACCCTACGAGCAGTACTTC
>TRBD1|TRBJ2-5|TRBV28|-
CASSLGGQGETQYF
TGTGCCAGCAGTCTAGGGGGACAGGGGGAGACCCAGTACTTC
>TRBD1|TRBJ2-6|TRBV7-9|-
CASSPGGRRANVLTF
TGTGCCAGCAGCCCAGGGGGCCGGAGGGCCAACGTCCTGACTTTC
>-|TRBJ1-5|TRBV6-5|-
CASSYGGGNQPQHF
TGTGCCAGCAGTTACGGGGGGGGGAATCAGCCCCAGCATTTT
>-|TRBJ2-3|TRBV12-5|-
CASGLGWGGTDTQYF
TGTGCTAGTGGTTTAGGGTGGGGTGGCACAGATACGCAGTATTTT
>-|TRBJ1-1|TRBV5-1|-
CASSLDISGSTEAFF
TGCGCCAGCAGCTTGGATATCTCAGGGTCCACTGAAGCTTTCTTT
>-|TRBJ2-3|TRBV27|-
CASSLAGGTDTQYF
TGTGCCAGCAGTTTGGCAGGGGGGACAGATACGCAGTATTTT
>-|TRBJ1-5|TRBV28|-
CASSLGGMSFSNQPQHF
TGTGCCAGCAGTTTAGGAGGGATGTCATTCAGCAATCAGCCCCAGCATTTT
>TRBD1|TRBJ2-1|TRBV28|-
CASSLDRGMNEQFF
TGTGCCAGCAGTTTAGACAGGGGGATGAATGAGCAGTTCTTC
>-|TRBJ1-1|TRBV6-6|few
CASSPGLVTEAFF
TGTGCCAGCAGCCCCGGGCTGGTCACTGAAGCTTTCTTT